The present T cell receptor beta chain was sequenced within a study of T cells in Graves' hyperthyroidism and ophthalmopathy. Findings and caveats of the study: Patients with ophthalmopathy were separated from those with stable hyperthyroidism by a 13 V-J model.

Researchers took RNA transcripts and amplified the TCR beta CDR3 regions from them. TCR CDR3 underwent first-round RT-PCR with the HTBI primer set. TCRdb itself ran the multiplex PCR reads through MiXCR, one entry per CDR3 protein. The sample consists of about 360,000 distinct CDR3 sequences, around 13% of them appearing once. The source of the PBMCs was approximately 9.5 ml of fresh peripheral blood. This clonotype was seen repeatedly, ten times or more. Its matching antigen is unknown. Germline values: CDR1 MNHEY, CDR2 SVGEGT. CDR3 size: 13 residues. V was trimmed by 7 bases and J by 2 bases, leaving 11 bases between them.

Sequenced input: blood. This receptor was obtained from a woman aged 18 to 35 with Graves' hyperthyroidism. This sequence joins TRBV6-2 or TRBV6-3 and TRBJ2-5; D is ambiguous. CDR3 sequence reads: CASTSLVQETQYF. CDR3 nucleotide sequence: TGTGCCAGCACCTCCTTGGTTCAAGAGACCCAGTACTTC.